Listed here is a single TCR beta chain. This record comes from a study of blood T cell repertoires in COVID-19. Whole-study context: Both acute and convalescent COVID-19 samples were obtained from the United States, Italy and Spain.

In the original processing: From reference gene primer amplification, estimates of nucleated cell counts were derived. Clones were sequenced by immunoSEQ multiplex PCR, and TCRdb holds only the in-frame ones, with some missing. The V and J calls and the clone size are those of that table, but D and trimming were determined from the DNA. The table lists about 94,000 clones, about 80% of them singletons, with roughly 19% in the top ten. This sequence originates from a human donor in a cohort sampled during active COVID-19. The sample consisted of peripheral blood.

The CDR3 protein is CASSYGDNSAFF. CDR3 bases: TGCGCCAGCAGCTACGGGGACAATAGTGCTTTCTTT. This chain connects TRBV5-1 to TRBJ1-1, with D possibly matching TRBD1 (6 bases). V was cut by 3 bases and J by 11 bases, with 14 bases left in between. This CDR3 is 12 amino acids long. The germline CDR1 and CDR2 sequences are SGHRS and YFSETQ.